The subject of this entry is one T cell receptor (beta chain). The data were produced by immunoSEQ multiplex PCR, yet TCRdb's version contains in-frame clones alone and is incomplete. The sample carries 40,000 to 45,000 clones, roughly nine tenths recorded once. The data are from a study of blood T cell repertoires in COVID-19. This CDR3 region has 15 residues. The germline CDR1 and CDR2 sequences are SGHTA and FQGTGA. The V gene end was trimmed by 5 bases and the J gene end by 3 bases; junction bases not matched to a gene: 8. The chain uses TRBV7-3 and TRBJ2-7, with 9 bases that match TRBD1. This receptor was taken from a human donor in a cohort sampled during active COVID-19. The sequenced material came from peripheral blood. CDR3 region: CASSTTGGAGYEQYF. DNA of the CDR3: TGTGCCAGCAGCACAACAGGGGGCGCAGGCTACGAGCAGTACTTC.